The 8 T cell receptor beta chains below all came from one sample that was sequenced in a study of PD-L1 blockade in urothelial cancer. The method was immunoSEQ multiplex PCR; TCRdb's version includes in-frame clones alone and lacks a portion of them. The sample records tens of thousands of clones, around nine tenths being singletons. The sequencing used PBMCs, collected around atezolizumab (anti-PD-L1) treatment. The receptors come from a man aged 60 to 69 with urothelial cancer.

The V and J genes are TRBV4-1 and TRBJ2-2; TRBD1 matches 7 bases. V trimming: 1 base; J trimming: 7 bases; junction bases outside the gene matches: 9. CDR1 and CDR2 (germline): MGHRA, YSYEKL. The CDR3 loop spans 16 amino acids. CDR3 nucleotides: TGCGCCAGCAGCCAAGGGGTCCACCCAGGGGGCGGGGAGCTGTTTTTT. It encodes CASSQGVHPGGGELFF.

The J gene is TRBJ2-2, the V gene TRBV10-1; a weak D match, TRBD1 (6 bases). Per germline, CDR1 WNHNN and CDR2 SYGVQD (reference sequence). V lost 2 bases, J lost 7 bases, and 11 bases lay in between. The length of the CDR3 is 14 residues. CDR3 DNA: TGCGCCAGCAGTGAGCAGGGGTTCGGCGGGGAGCTGTTTTTT. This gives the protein CASSEQGFGGELFF.

Here the CDR3 reads CASSTGTGEYNSPLHF. The CDR3 DNA reads as TGTGCCAGCAGCACAGGGACAGGGGAGTATAATTCACCCCTCCACTTT. The chain uses TRBV9 and TRBJ1-6, with 10 bases matching TRBD1. The CDR3 runs to 16 residues. J was trimmed by 4 bases and V by 4 bases; bases with no gene match: 5. CDR1 SGDLS and CDR2 YYNGEE come from the germline V gene.

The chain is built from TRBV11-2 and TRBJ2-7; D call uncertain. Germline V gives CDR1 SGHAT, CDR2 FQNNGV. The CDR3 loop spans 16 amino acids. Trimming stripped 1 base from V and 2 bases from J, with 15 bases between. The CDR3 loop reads CASSLVLAGFTYEQYF. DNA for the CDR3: TGTGCCAGCAGCTTAGTATTGGCAGGCTTTACCTACGAGCAGTACTTC.

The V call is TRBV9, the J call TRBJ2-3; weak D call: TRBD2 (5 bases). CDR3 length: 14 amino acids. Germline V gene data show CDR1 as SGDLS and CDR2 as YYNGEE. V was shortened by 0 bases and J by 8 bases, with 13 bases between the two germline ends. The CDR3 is CASSVGGIQGTQYF. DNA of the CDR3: TGTGCCAGCAGCGTAGGAGGGATTCAAGGTACGCAGTATTTT.

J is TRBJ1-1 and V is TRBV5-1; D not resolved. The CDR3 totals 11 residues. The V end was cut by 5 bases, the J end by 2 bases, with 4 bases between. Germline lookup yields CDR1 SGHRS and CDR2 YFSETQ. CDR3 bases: TGCGCCAGCAGATCTAACACTGAAGCTTTCTTT. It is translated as CASRSNTEAFF.

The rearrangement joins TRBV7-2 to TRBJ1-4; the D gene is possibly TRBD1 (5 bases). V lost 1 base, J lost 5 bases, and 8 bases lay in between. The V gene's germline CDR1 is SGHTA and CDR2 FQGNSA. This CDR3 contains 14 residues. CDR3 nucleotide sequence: TGTGCCAGCAGCTTAGGGAACAGGAATGAAAAACTGTTTTTT. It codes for CASSLGNRNEKLFF.

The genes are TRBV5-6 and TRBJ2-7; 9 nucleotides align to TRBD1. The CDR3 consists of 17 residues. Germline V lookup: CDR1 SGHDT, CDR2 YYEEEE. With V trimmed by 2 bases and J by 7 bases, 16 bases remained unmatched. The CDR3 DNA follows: TGTGCCAGCAGCTTTCTCCGGGGACAGGGTGCAATGGGGGAGCAGTACTTC. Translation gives CASSFLRGQGAMGEQYF. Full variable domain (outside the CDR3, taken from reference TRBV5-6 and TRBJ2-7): DAGVTQSPTHLIKTRGQQVTLRCSPKSGHDTVSWYQQALGQGPQFIFQYYEEEERQRGNFPDRFSGHQFPNYSSELNVNALLLGDSALYLCASSFLRGQGAMGEQYFGPGTRLTVT.